The 30 T cell receptor beta chains listed next were all sequenced from one sample in a study of blood T cell repertoires in COVID-19. The repertoire was sequenced with immunoSEQ multiplex PCR; TCRdb's copy has only in-frame clones and lacks some. Of approximately 240,000 clones listed, nearly 90% were seen once; the top ten hold 2.1%. The sequenced material came from peripheral blood. Receptors were obtained from a woman between 35 and 50 years old who had recovered from COVID-19.

The rearrangement joins TRBV30 to TRBJ2-7, with 11 bases lining up with TRBD1. The J segment lost 5 bases and the V segment lost 6 bases, leaving 6 bases of the junction unmatched. The CDR3 extends over 13 amino acids. Germline CDR1 GTSNPN, CDR2 SVGIG (reference sequence). The CDR3, as DNA: TGTGCCTGTGGGACAGGGGGTGCCCACGAGCAGTACTTC. Its translation: CACGTGGAHEQYF.

Here the CDR3 DNA reads TGTGCCAGCAGCTCCTCTTTAGGGGTAATCACCGGGGAGCTGTTTTTT. Protein: CASSSSLGVITGELFF. The J gene is TRBJ2-2, the V gene TRBV7-2; tentative D call: TRBD1 (5 bases). Trimming cost V 4 bases and J 4 bases, with 16 bases left between them. CDR3 size: 16 residues. Per germline, CDR1 SGHTA and CDR2 FQGNSA.

This chain links TRBV2 with TRBJ1-6; TRBD1 matches at 11 bases. The V segment lost 7 bases and the J segment 9 bases; nucleotides outside the gene matches: 8. The germline V gene has CDR1 SNHLY and CDR2 FYNNEI. The CDR3 has 15 residues. CDR3 protein: CASTPRGQGVSPLHF. The CDR3 DNA follows: TGTGCCAGCACGCCCCGGGGACAGGGGGTTTCACCCCTCCACTTT.

The chain links TRBV11-3 to TRBJ2-7, with D possibly TRBD1 on 7 matching bases. This CDR3 has 15 residues. V lost 5 bases, J lost 5 bases, and 19 bases lay in between. CDR1 is SGHNT and CDR2 is YENEEA in the germline V gene. CDR3 sequence: CASSPGVDREHEQYF. The CDR3 DNA sequence: TGTGCCAGCAGCCCGGGGGTCGACAGGGAGCACGAGCAGTACTTC.

The chain employs TRBV27 and TRBJ2-7, with D tentatively TRBD2 (5 bases). Trimming took 5 bases from V and 3 from J, leaving 11 bases between them. The CDR3 contains 13 residues. Germline values: CDR1 MNHEY, CDR2 SMNVEV (reference sequence). The CDR3 sequence: CASSLPGGYEQYF. The CDR3 DNA follows: TGTGCCAGCAGTCTCCCTGGAGGCTACGAGCAGTACTTC.

The genes are TRBV7-6 and TRBJ2-5, with TRBD2 identical over 9 bases. This CDR3 comprises 17 residues. The ends lost 1 base at V and 2 bases at J; junction bases unmatched: 8. Looked up from germline, CDR1 is SGHVS and CDR2 is FNYEAQ. The CDR3 is CASSLDGAGGRQETQYF. The CDR3 DNA reads as TGTGCCAGCAGCTTAGATGGGGCGGGGGGGCGACAAGAGACCCAGTACTTC. Using reference TRBV7-6 and TRBJ2-5 for the parts outside the CDR3, the full variable domain is GAGVSQSPRYKVTKRGQDVALRCDPISGHVSLYWYRQALGQGPEFLTYFNYEAQQDKSGLPNDRFSAERPEGSISTLTIQRTEQRDSAMYRCASSLDGAGGRQETQYFGPGTRLLVL.

V usage is TRBV7-4 and J usage is TRBJ1-5; 10 bases are shared with TRBD1. This CDR3 region has 17 residues. Per the germline V gene, CDR1 is SGHVT and CDR2 is SQSDAQ. The V segment lost 2 bases and the J segment 3 bases; nucleotides outside the gene matches: 7. The CDR3: CASSLRQGAVHNQPQHF. For the CDR3, the DNA is TGTGCCAGCAGCTTAAGACAGGGGGCGGTTCACAATCAGCCCCAGCATTTT.

The genes are TRBV7-3 and TRBJ2-1, with D perhaps TRBD2 (5 bases). The germline CDR1 and CDR2 sequences are SGHTA and FQGTGA. This CDR3 is built from 15 residues. V was cut by 5 bases and J by 4 bases, with 15 bases left in between. The CDR3 protein is CASSPGERIYNEQFF. Written as DNA, the CDR3 is TGTGCCAGCAGCCCCGGCGAGCGGATTTACAATGAGCAGTTCTTC.

The chain employs TRBV14 and TRBJ2-2; 10 positions match TRBD2. The CDR3 is made up of 16 amino acids. With 2 bases clipped from V and 4 bases from J, the junction kept 4 bases outside the gene matches. Germline V gene lookup returns CDR1 SGHDN and CDR2 FVKESK. CDR3 sequence: CASSQLAGGFTGELFF. The CDR3 region has the DNA TGTGCCAGCAGCCAATTAGCGGGGGGCTTCACCGGGGAGCTGTTTTTT.

The chain uses TRBV19 and TRBJ2-7; 7 nucleotides align to TRBD1. CDR1 is LNHDA and CDR2 is SQIVND in the germline V gene (reference sequence). CDR3 length: 13 amino acids. J was trimmed by 2 bases and V by 5 bases; bases with no gene match: 3. CDR3 region: CASSRRGTYEQYF. CDR3 sequence (DNA): TGTGCCAGTAGTCGCAGGGGGACCTACGAGCAGTACTTC.

The CDR3 nucleotides read TGTGCCAGTCCCCCTGCGATCGATGGCTACACCTTC. It encodes CASPPAIDGYTF. The V gene is TRBV6-5, the J gene TRBJ1-2; D not certain. This CDR3 is built from 12 residues. With 9 bases removed from V and 6 bases from J, the gap between germline ends came to 14 bases. CDR1 and CDR2 from the germline V gene are MNHEY and SVGAGI.

This clone was found a few times. The V and J genes are TRBV7-8 and TRBJ1-4; 7 bases line up with TRBD1. Germline V gives CDR1 SGHVS, CDR2 FQNEAQ. The CDR3 loop spans 16 amino acids. V shed 2 bases and J 0 bases; nucleotides not matched to a gene: 3. Written as DNA, the CDR3 is TGTGCCAGCAGCTTAACAGGGGCCGCAACTAATGAAAAACTGTTTTTT. Translated, it gives CASSLTGAATNEKLFF.

The gene calls are TRBV4-3 and TRBJ1-2; TRBD1 aligns across 8 bases. Germline CDR1 is LGHNA and CDR2 is YSLEER. There are 16 residues in the CDR3. The V and J ends lost 0 bases and 4 bases, in that order; junction bases with no gene match: 7. This chain's CDR3 is CASSQDSGGAIYGYTF. In DNA, the CDR3 is TGCGCCAGCAGCCAAGACTCAGGGGGCGCGATCTATGGCTACACCTTC.

The rearrangement uses TRBV3-1 (or the pseudogene TRBV3-2) and TRBJ2-3; 10 nucleotides align to TRBD2. This CDR3 region has 16 residues. V gave up 4 bases and J gave up 5 bases; unmatched junction bases: 9. CDR1 and CDR2 (germline): LGHDT, YNNKEL (reference sequence). CDR3 region: CASSPLSGGMEDTQYF. The CDR3, as DNA: TGTGCCAGCAGCCCCCTTAGCGGGGGGATGGAAGATACGCAGTATTTT.

V is TRBV10-2 and J is TRBJ2-7; 8 nucleotides align to TRBD1. Germline CDR1 and CDR2: WSHSY and SAAADI. The CDR3 length is 13 residues. V gave up 7 bases and J gave up 4 bases; unmatched junction bases: 6. The CDR3 reads CASNRQGTYEQYF. The CDR3 DNA sequence: TGCGCCAGCAACCGACAGGGGACGTACGAGCAGTACTTC.

The V call is TRBV11-3, the J call TRBJ2-2; 8 bases align to TRBD2. With 5 bases clipped from V and 6 bases from J, the junction kept 5 bases outside the gene matches. The germline V gene encodes CDR1 SGHNT and CDR2 YENEEA. This CDR3 comprises 14 residues. Written as DNA, the CDR3 is TGTGCCAGCAGCGGGACTAGTTATGCCGGGGAGCTGTTTTTT. It translates to CASSGTSYAGELFF.

The V and J genes are TRBV11-2 and TRBJ2-5; no clear D gene. Germline V CDR1 and CDR2: SGHAT, FQNNGV. The CDR3 has 16 amino acids. V lost 2 bases and J lost 9, with 22 bases in between. The CDR3 spells CASSLSFSTGTRSQYF. CDR3 in DNA: TGTGCCAGCAGCTTATCCTTTTCGACTGGTACCCGTTCCCAGTACTTC.

The genes are TRBV20-1 and TRBJ2-1; 7 bases fit TRBD1. Trimming took 3 bases from V and 4 from J; bases not matched to a gene: 6. The CDR3 runs 14 residues. The germline V gene encodes CDR1 DFQATT and CDR2 SNEGSKA (reference sequence). CDR3 nucleotide sequence: TGCAGTGCTAGTGATTCAGGGGGTTACAATGAGCAGTTCTTC. It translates to CSASDSGGYNEQFF.

A single count supports this clone. This chain connects TRBV28 to TRBJ2-3; a possible D gene is TRBD1 (6 bases). Germline V lookup: CDR1 MDHEN, CDR2 SYDVKM. The CDR3 is 15 residues long. V was cut by 6 bases and J by 1 base, with 14 bases left in between. CDR3 DNA sequence: TGTGCCAGCAGCCAACAGGGTGGTCGCACAGATACGCAGTATTTT. It translates to CASSQQGGRTDTQYF.

For this clone: Other DNA sequences of this sample code for an identical CDR3. This sequence joins TRBV9 and TRBJ1-5, with D uncertain. Trimming removed 2 bases at V and 0 bases at J, with 9 bases between. This CDR3 is 15 amino acids long. The germline CDR1 and CDR2 sequences are SGDLS and YYNGEE. The CDR3 spells CASSVTGDSNQPQHF. The CDR3 nucleotides read TGTGCCAGCAGCGTCACCGGGGATAGCAATCAGCCCCAGCATTTT.

This chain connects TRBV5-6 to TRBJ2-3; D is uncertain. The CDR3 sequence is 15 residues long. Trimming removed 2 bases at V and 2 bases at J, with 12 bases between. In germline, CDR1 is SGHDT, CDR2 YYEEEE. The CDR3 protein is CASSFPTGATDTQYF. The CDR3 coding sequence is TGTGCCAGCAGCTTCCCAACGGGTGCCACAGATACGCAGTATTTT.

The chain carries TRBV7-9 and TRBJ1-3, with 9 bases lining up with TRBD1. The ends lost 5 bases at V and 3 bases at J; junction bases unmatched: 11. Germline V gene lookup returns CDR1 SEHNR and CDR2 FQNEAQ (reference sequence). The CDR3 runs 17 residues. The CDR3 nucleotides are TGTGCCAGCAGCCTACGGGACAGGGCGGTCCATGGAAACACCATATATTTT. This translates into CASSLRDRAVHGNTIYF.

In this sample, this clone turned up many times. The chain couples TRBV24-1 to TRBJ2-7; no clear D. V lost 2 bases and J 6 bases, leaving 10 bases between the germline ends. The length of the CDR3 is 13 residues. CDR1 and CDR2 (germline): KGHDR, SFDVKD. The CDR3 loop reads CATSDSPRGEQYF. The CDR3 coding sequence is TGTGCCACCAGTGATTCCCCAAGAGGCGAGCAGTACTTC.

The rearrangement uses TRBV27 and TRBJ1-5; no definite D call. This CDR3 has 14 amino acids. Germline CDR1 is MNHEY and CDR2 is SMNVEV (reference sequence). Trimming left V 1 base short and J 2 bases short, with 6 bases between. The CDR3 region has the DNA TGTGCCAGCAGTTTATTCCAGGGCAATCAGCCCCAGCATTTT. Protein product: CASSLFQGNQPQHF.

The chain joins TRBV6-2 or TRBV6-3 to TRBJ2-7; 8 nucleotides line up with TRBD1. Losses at the gene ends were 5 bases for V and 4 bases for J; bases not matched to a gene: 10. This CDR3 spans 15 amino acids. The germline V gene has CDR1 MNHEY and CDR2 SVGEGT. The CDR3 bases are TGTGCCAGCAGTACTGACGGGACAGGCAGATACGAGCAGTACTTC. Its protein is CASSTDGTGRYEQYF.

The rearrangement uses TRBV20-1 and TRBJ2-7; 7 bases align to TRBD2. Germline values: CDR1 DFQATT, CDR2 SNEGSKA (reference sequence). This CDR3 is 11 amino acids long. V was clipped by 6 bases and J by 13 bases; unmatched bases: 12. The chain's CDR3 is CSARDYRNFYF. CDR3 sequence (DNA): TGCAGTGCCCGGGACTATCGGAACTTTTACTTC.

This clone has a count of ten or more. This chain connects TRBV11-3 to TRBJ1-2; maybe TRBD1 (5 bases). The CDR3 contains 16 residues. The V and J ends lost 0 bases and 3 bases respectively, with 14 bases between them. Germline V gene lookup returns CDR1 SGHNT and CDR2 YENEEA. As DNA, the CDR3 is TGTGCCAGCAGCTTAGAGGGGAGGGGATCGGACTATGGCTACACCTTC. Translated, it gives CASSLEGRGSDYGYTF. The full variable domain, with the rest looked up from reference TRBV11-3 and TRBJ1-2, is EAGVVQSPRYKIIEKKQPVAFWCNPISGHNTLYWYLQNLGQGPELLIRYENEEAVDDSQLPKDRFSAERLKGVDSTLKIQPAELGDSAVYLCASSLEGRGSDYGYTFGSGTRLTVV.

This clone was detected only once. The chain links TRBV7-8 to TRBJ2-7, with 10 bases aligning to TRBD2. Germline V lookup: CDR1 SGHVS, CDR2 FQNEAQ. V lost 2 bases to trimming and J lost 4 bases; unmatched junction nucleotides: 8. The CDR3 is 16 residues long. CDR3 in amino acids: CASSLSDPSGGYEQYF. The CDR3 DNA reads as TGTGCCAGCAGCTTAAGCGACCCTAGCGGGGGATACGAGCAGTACTTC.

Remarks on this clone: The sample contains more than one DNA sequence encoding this CDR3. V usage is TRBV27 and J usage is TRBJ1-4; 8 bases line up with TRBD1. This CDR3 comprises 14 residues. The germline CDR1 and CDR2 sequences are MNHEY and SMNVEV (reference sequence). V lost 3 bases to trimming and J lost 7 bases; unmatched junction nucleotides: 4. As DNA, the CDR3 is TGTGCCAGCAGTTTTCAGGGGGCGAGTGAAAAACTGTTTTTT. Residues: CASSFQGASEKLFF.

This clone was seen a few times. This chain joins TRBV4-1 and TRBJ1-2; 8 bases are a match to TRBD1. CDR3 length equals 17 residues. J gave up 4 bases and V 2 bases, and 12 bases lay outside the gene matches. From germline, CDR1 is MGHRA and CDR2 YSYEKL. The CDR3 DNA sequence: TGCGCCAGCAGCCAACCCCTCGGGGGGACAGGCTTCTATGGCTACACCTTC. Its protein product is CASSQPLGGTGFYGYTF.